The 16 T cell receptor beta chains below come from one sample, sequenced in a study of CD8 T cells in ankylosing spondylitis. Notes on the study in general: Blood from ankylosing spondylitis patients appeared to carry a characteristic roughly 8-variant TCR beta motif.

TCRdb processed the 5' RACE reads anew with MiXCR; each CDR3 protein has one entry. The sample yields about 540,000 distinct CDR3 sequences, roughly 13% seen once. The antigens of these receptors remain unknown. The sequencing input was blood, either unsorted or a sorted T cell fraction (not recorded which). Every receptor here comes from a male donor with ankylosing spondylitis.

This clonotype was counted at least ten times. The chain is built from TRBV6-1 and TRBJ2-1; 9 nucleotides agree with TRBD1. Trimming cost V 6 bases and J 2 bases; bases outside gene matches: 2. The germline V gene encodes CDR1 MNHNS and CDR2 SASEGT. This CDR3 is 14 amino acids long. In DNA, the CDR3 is TGTGCCAGCAGGCGACAGGGGGCCTACAATGAGCAGTTCTTC. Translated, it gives CASRRQGAYNEQFF.

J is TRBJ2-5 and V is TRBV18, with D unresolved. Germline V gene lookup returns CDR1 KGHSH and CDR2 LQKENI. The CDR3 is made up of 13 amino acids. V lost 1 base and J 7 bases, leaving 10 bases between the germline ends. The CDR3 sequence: CASSPLDEVTQYF. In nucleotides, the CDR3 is TGTGCCAGCTCACCACTGGACGAAGTGACCCAGTACTTC.

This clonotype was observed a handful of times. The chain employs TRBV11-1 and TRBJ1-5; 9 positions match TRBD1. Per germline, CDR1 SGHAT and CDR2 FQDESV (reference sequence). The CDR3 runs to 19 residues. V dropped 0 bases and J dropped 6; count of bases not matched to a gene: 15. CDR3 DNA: TGTGCCAGCAGCTTAGCTACGGGACAGGGAACAGCCGGCGGTCAGCCCCAGCATTTT. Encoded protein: CASSLATGQGTAGGQPQHF.

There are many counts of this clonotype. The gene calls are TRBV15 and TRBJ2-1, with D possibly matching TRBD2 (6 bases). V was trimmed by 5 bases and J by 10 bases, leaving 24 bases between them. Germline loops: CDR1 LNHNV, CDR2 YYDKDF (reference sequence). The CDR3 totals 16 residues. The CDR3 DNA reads TGTGCCACCAGCCCCCGACTAGTCGCTGGCGGTCGCGAGCAGTTCTTC. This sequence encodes CATSPRLVAGGREQFF. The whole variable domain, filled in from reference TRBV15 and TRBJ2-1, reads DAMVIQNPRYQVTQFGKPVTLSCSQTLNHNVMYWYQQKSSQAPKLLFHYYDKDFNNEADTPDNFQSRRPNTSFCFLDIRSPGLGDTAMYLCATSPRLVAGGREQFFGPGTRLTVL.

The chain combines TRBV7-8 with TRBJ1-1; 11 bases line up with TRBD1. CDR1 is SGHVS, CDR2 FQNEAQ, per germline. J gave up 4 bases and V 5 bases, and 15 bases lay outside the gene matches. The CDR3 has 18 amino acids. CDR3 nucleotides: TGTGCCAGCAGCCCCTTGAGTGGGACAGGGGGTAAAGGCACTGAAGCTTTCTTT. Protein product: CASSPLSGTGGKGTEAFF. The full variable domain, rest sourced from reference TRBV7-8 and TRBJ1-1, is GAGVSQSPRYKVAKRGQDVALRCDPISGHVSLFWYQQALGQGPEFLTYFQNEAQLDKSGLPSDRFFAERPEGSVSTLKIQRTQQEDSAVYLCASSPLSGTGGKGTEAFFGQGTRLTVV.

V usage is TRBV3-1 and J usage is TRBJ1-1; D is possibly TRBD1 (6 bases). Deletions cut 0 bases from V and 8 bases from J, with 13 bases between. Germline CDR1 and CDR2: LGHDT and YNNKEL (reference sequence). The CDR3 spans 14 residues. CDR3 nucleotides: TGTGCCAGCAGCCAAGAAGGGGGGTTTGTAGAAGCTTTCTTT. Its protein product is CASSQEGGFVEAFF.

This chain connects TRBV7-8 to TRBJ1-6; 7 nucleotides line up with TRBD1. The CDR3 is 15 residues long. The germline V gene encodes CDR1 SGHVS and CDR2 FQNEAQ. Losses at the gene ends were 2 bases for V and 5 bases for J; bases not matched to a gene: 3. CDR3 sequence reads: CASSLWGTDNSPLHF. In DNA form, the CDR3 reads TGTGCCAGCAGCTTATGGGGGACAGATAATTCACCCCTCCACTTT.

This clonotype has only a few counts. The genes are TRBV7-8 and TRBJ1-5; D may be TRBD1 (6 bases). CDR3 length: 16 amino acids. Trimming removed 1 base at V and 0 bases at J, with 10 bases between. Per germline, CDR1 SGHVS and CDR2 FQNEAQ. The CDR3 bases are TGTGCCAGCAGCTTAGGGGGGGGCTCTAGCAATCAGCCCCAGCATTTT. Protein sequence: CASSLGGGSSNQPQHF.

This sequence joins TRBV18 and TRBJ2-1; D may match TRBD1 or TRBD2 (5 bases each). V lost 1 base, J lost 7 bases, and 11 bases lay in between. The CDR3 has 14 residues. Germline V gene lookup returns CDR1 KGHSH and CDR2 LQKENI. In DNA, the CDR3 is TGTGCCAGCTCACCACTGAAAGGGGAGAATGAGCAGTTCTTC. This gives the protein CASSPLKGENEQFF.

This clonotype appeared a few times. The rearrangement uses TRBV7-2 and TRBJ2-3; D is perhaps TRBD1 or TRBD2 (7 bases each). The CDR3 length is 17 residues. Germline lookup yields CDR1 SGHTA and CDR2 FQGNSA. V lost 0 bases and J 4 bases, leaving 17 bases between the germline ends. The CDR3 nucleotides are TGTGCCAGCAGCTTAGCTGCCAGGGGGGGAGGAGCAGATACGCAGTATTTT. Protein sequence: CASSLAARGGGADTQYF. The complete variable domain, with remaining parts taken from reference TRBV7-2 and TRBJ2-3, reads GAGVSQSPSNKVTEKGKDVELRCDPISGHTALYWYRQSLGQGLEFLIYFQGNSAPDKSGLPSDRFSAERTGGSVSTLTIQRTQQEDSAVYLCASSLAARGGGADTQYFGPGTRLTVL.

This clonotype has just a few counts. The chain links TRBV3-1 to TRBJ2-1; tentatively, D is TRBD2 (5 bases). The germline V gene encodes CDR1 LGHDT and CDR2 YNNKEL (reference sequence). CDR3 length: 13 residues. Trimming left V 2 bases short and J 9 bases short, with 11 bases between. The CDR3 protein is CASSQLGGGEQFF. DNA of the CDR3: TGTGCCAGCAGCCAACTCGGAGGAGGTGAGCAGTTCTTC.

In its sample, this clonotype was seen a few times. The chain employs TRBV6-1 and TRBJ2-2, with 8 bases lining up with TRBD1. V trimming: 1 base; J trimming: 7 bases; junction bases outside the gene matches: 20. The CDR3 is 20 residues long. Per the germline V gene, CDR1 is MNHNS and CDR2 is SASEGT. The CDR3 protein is CASSEGFRDRLMRIGGELFF. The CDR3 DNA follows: TGTGCCAGCAGTGAAGGATTTAGGGACAGGCTAATGCGTATTGGCGGGGAGCTGTTTTTT.

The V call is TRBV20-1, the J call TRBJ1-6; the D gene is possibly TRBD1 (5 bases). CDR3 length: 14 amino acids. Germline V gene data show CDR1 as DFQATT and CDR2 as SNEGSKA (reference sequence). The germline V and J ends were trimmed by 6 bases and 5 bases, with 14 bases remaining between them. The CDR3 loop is CSAPNTRDNSPLHF. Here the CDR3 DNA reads TGCAGTGCCCCGAACACCAGGGATAATTCACCCCTCCACTTT.

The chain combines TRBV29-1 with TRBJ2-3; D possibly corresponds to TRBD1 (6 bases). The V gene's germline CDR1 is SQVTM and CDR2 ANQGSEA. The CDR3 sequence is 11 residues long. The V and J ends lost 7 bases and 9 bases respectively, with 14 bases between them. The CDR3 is CSGQGSLTQYF. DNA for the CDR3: TGCAGCGGCCAGGGGTCGCTCACGCAGTATTTT.

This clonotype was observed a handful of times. The CDR3 coding sequence is TGTGCCAGCAGTTTGGGGGGCAGGCAGCCCCAGCATTTT. Its translation: CASSLGGRQPQHF. The gene calls are TRBV12-3 or TRBV12-4 and TRBJ1-5, with a weak D call TRBD1 (6 bases). Trimming left V 3 bases short and J 7 bases short, with 10 bases between. The CDR3 has 13 residues.

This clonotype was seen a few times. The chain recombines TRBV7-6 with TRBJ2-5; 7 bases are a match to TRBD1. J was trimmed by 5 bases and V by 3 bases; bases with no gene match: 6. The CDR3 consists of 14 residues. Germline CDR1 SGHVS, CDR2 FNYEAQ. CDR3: CASSLGQIPETQYF. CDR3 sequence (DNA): TGTGCCAGCAGCTTGGGACAGATACCCGAGACCCAGTACTTC. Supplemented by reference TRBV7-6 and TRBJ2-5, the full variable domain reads GAGVSQSPRYKVTKRGQDVALRCDPISGHVSLYWYRQALGQGPEFLTYFNYEAQQDKSGLPNDRFSAERPEGSISTLTIQRTEQRDSAMYRCASSLGQIPETQYFGPGTRLLVL.